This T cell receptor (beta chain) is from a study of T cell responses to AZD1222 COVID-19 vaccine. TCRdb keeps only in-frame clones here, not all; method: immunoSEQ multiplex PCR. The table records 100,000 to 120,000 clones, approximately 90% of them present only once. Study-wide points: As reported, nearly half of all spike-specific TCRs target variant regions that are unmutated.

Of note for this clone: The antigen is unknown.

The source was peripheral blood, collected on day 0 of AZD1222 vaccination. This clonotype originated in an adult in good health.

CDR3 in amino acids: CASSVGWQGKGSLGTEAFF. CDR3 nucleotide sequence: TGTGCCAGCAGCGTAGGGTGGCAGGGGAAGGGCTCGTTGGGTACTGAAGCTTTCTTT. The J gene is TRBJ1-1, the V gene TRBV9; D may be TRBD1 (6 bases). Germline CDR1 is SGDLS and CDR2 is YYNGEE. V was trimmed by 0 bases and J by 5 bases, leaving 26 bases between them. CDR3 length: 19 residues.